This TCR beta chain was sequenced during a study of T cell repertoires in cytomegalovirus infection (dated by TCRdb to the late 2010s). A note on the overall study: Because public TCR beta signatures pointed to carriage of CMV infection together with the matching HLA type, the HLA type of each donor mattered for the analysis. Broader findings and caveats from the paper: Carriers of CMV infection plus the relevant HLA type were discriminated by the cumulative frequency of public TCR beta family members in the study cohort and in an independent 352-donor cohort. In the ex vivo response, HLA-C-restricted CMV-specific TCR beta clonotypes were dominant, and in two of eight donors the single most frequent clonotype came from this HLA-C-restricted group.

On this clonotype itself: What this receptor recognizes is not known. No base qualities exist here, and no much larger clone lies one base off it.

The CDR3 goes from the cysteine to the phenylalanine over 14 residues. The read is trimmed to its CDR3 DNA, 42 bases read in frame from base 1. V loses 4 bases, J loses 8 bases, and the germline ends lie 15 bases apart. The germline V gene supplies CDR1 SGHDN and CDR2 FVKESK. These reads were obtained on an Illumina HiSeq 1500. TCRdb trimmed the raw reads at Q25, called clones with MiXCR and kept productive beta chains. Here each entry gathers all rows of one CDR3 protein and keeps the most common genes and DNA. The sample yields around 300,000 distinct CDR3 sequences; around 9.5% were counted once. 3.5% to 4.5% of the sample comes from the top ten.

Sequenced: PBMCs. The V and J segments used are TRBV14 and TRBJ2-1, with no reliable assignment of the D segment. The receptor comes from a human donor in good health (CMV status not recorded). Some clones in this sample may be carry-over from other donors' samples. The bases are TGTGCCAGCAGCCCCCACCTCCAAGCAGATGAGCAGTTCTTC. Its coded protein is CASSPHLQADEQFF.